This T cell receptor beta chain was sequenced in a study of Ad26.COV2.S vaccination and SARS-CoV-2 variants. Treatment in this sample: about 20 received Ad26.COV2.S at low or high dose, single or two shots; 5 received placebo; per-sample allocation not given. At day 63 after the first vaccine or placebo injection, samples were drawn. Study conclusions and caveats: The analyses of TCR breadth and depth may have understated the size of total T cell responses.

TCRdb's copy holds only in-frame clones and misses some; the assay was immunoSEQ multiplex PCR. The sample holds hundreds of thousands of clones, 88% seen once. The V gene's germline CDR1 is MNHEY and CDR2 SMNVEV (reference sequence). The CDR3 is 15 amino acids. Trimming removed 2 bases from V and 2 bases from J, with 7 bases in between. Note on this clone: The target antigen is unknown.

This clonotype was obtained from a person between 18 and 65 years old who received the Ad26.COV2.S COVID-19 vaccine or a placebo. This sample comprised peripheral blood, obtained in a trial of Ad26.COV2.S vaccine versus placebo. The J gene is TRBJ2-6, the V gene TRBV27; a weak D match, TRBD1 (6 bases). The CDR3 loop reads CASSLNRAGANVLTF. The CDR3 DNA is TGTGCCAGCAGTTTAAACAGGGCTGGGGCCAACGTCCTGACTTTC.